These 9 T cell receptor beta chains originate from one sample sequenced in a study of T cell responses to AZD1222 COVID-19 vaccine. Profiling relied on immunoSEQ multiplex PCR, and the TCRdb table lists in-frame clones only, not all of them. The sample holds 85,000 to 120,000 clones; roughly 84% are singletons and the top ten take more than 15%. Sequencing used peripheral blood, obtained on day 0 of AZD1222 vaccination. The receptors come from an adult in good health.

The rearrangement links TRBV7-8 to TRBJ1-1; no firm D call. V was cut by 5 bases and J by 4 bases, with 11 bases left in between. CDR3 length: 13 residues. Looked up from germline, CDR1 is SGHVS and CDR2 is FQNEAQ. CDR3 residues: CASSLDRATEAFF. CDR3 DNA sequence: TGTGCCAGCAGCCTAGATCGGGCCACTGAAGCTTTCTTT.

This clone was seen a few times. The chain joins TRBV2 to TRBJ2-5, with a tentative D call TRBD1 (5 bases). CDR3 size: 13 residues. V lost 3 bases and J 5 bases, leaving 10 bases between the germline ends. Germline loops: CDR1 SNHLY, CDR2 FYNNEI. CDR3 sequence reads: CASSDREGETQYF. Written as DNA, the CDR3 is TGTGCCAGCAGTGACAGGGAAGGGGAGACCCAGTACTTC.

The genes are TRBV28 and TRBJ2-7, with 9 nucleotides matching TRBD2. CDR1 and CDR2 from the germline V gene are MDHEN and SYDVKM. V shed 2 bases and J 3 bases; nucleotides not matched to a gene: 11. This CDR3 has 17 residues. The CDR3, as DNA: TGTGCCAGCAGTTTAAGGTTAAGGACTAGCGACATCTACGAGCAGTACTTC. This translates into CASSLRLRTSDIYEQYF. Variable domain in full (rest from reference TRBV28 and TRBJ2-7): DVKVTQSSRYLVKRTGEKVFLECVQDMDHENMFWYRQDPGLGLRLIYFSYDVKMKEKGDIPEGYSVSREKKERFSLILESASTNQTSMYLCASSLRLRTSDIYEQYFGPGTRLTVT.

This chain connects TRBV30 to TRBJ1-1; D unresolved. CDR1 GTSNPN and CDR2 SVGIG come from the germline V gene (reference sequence). CDR3 length equals 13 residues. The germline V and J ends were trimmed by 2 bases and 0 bases, with 7 bases remaining between them. The chain's CDR3 is CAWSLNMNTEAFF. The CDR3 nucleotides read TGTGCCTGGAGTTTAAACATGAACACTGAAGCTTTCTTT.

CDR3 loop: CASSPGTERNTIYF. Here the CDR3 DNA reads TGTGCCAGCAGCCCCGGGACAGAAAGAAACACCATATATTTT. The V call is TRBV5-4, the J call TRBJ1-3, with 7 bases identical to TRBD1. Germline CDR1 SGHNT, CDR2 YYREEE (reference sequence). Trimming removed 4 bases from V and 5 bases from J; junction bases left unmatched: 6. CDR3 length: 14 residues.

The chain recombines TRBV19 with TRBJ1-1; D call uncertain. The V gene lost 5 bases and the J gene lost 2 bases, with 9 bases spanning the gap. Germline values: CDR1 LNHDA, CDR2 SQIVND (reference sequence). This CDR3 is 13 amino acids long. The CDR3 region has the DNA TGTGCCAGTAGTGGTGTCACTAACACTGAAGCTTTCTTT. It encodes CASSGVTNTEAFF. The variable domain in full, with the rest retrieved from reference TRBV19 and TRBJ1-1, is DGGITQSPKYLFRKEGQNVTLSCEQNLNHDAMYWYRQDPGQGLRLIYYSQIVNDFQKGDIAEGYSVSREKKESFPLTVTSAQKNPTAFYLCASSGVTNTEAFFGQGTRLTVV.

The chain links TRBV19 to TRBJ1-1; 7 nucleotides align to TRBD1. Per germline, CDR1 LNHDA and CDR2 SQIVND (reference sequence). There are 17 residues in the CDR3. After removal of 7 bases from V and 4 bases from J, the junction contained 18 bases not matched to a gene. The CDR3 nucleotides read TGTGCCAGTATGTGGGACAGTCATCGAGGGGCATTCACTGAAGCTTTCTTT. It is translated as CASMWDSHRGAFTEAFF.

This clone was picked up many times. The chain couples TRBV6-5 to TRBJ1-2, with D unresolved. V dropped 5 bases and J dropped 1 base, with 11 bases sitting between them. Germline V gene data show CDR1 as MNHEY and CDR2 as SVGAGI. The CDR3 totals 14 residues. CDR3 in amino acids: CASSKDPNNYGYTF. Written as DNA, the CDR3 is TGTGCCAGCAGTAAGGACCCGAATAACTATGGCTACACCTTC.

In its sample, this clone ranks as medium-sized (0.01 to 0.1%). The rearrangement joins TRBV28 to TRBJ2-7, with TRBD2 matching over 13 bases. Per the germline V gene, CDR1 is MDHEN and CDR2 is SYDVKM. The junction had 8 bases not matched to a gene; V was cut back by 6 bases and J by 6 bases. The CDR3 sequence is 15 residues long. The CDR3 bases are TGTGCCAGCAGCCAGGGGACTAGCGGGACGGGCGAGCAGTACTTC. This gives the protein CASSQGTSGTGEQYF.